This section outlines one T cell receptor beta chain sequence together with its context. This specimen comes from a study of T cell responses to AZD1222 COVID-19 vaccine. The CDR3 sequence is 15 residues long. In germline, CDR1 is SGHNT, CDR2 YYREEE (reference sequence). Between the trimmed V and J ends, which lost 0 bases and 4 bases, there was a span of 13 bases. Assay used: immunoSEQ multiplex PCR; TCRdb lists only in-frame clones, some missing. This table has around 140,000 clones, more than 70% appearing once. This specimen consisted of peripheral blood, obtained 28 days after the second AZD1222 dose. The sequence was collected from an adult who received the AZD1222 COVID-19 vaccine. The chain is built from TRBV5-4 and TRBJ1-1; perhaps TRBD1 as D (5 bases). CDR3 loop: CASSLVGQGATEAFF. The CDR3 DNA follows: TGTGCCAGCAGCTTGGTCGGGCAGGGTGCCACTGAAGCTTTCTTT.